Ten or more counts support the clone carrying this T cell receptor beta chain. This sample stems from a study of CD8+CD57+ T cells in acquired aplastic anemia. Germline lookup yields CDR1 SEHNR and CDR2 FQNEAQ (reference sequence). The CDR3 sequence is 14 residues long. The V segment lost 5 bases and the J segment 1 base; nucleotides outside the gene matches: 5. The use of genomic DNA as template underpinned the TCR beta VDJ and CDR3 profiling. Using its own MiXCR run on the reads, TCRdb lists one record per CDR3 protein. The table records 400,000 to 450,000 distinct CDR3 sequences, roughly 68% of them present only once.

The chain joins TRBV7-9 to TRBJ2-7, with TRBD1 matching over 7 bases. Sequenced input: sorted CD4+, CD8+, or CD8+CD57+ T cells (not recorded which) from PBMCs. The receptor comes from a human donor in good health, serving as a control. The DNA of the CDR3 is TGTGCCAGCAGCGGAAAGACAGGGTCCTACGAGCAGTACTTC. Encoded protein: CASSGKTGSYEQYF.